This TCR beta chain was sequenced during a study of CD8+CD57+ T cells in acquired aplastic anemia. Study at large: Mean yield of DNA from sorted CD4+ and CD8+ cells was roughly 3.4 ug.

V was shortened by 3 bases and J by 1 base, with 10 bases between the two germline ends. Germline V gives CDR1 ENHRY, CDR2 SYGVKD. The CDR3 runs to 16 residues. Genomic DNA was employed as the template in profiling TCR beta VDJ and CDR3. TCRdb re-called the reads through MiXCR, storing one row per CDR3 protein. The sample carries approximately 190,000 distinct CDR3 sequences, nearly 50% recorded once. The study's findings and limits: In CD8+ cells, Simpson's diversity showed no significant difference between patients and controls.

Only one count was recorded for this clonotype. What it binds is not known. Only patients with CD8+CD57+ cell expansion on flow cytometry were chosen for sequencing. Sequencing was carried out using sorted CD4+, CD8+, or CD8+CD57+ T cells (not recorded which) from PBMCs. This sequence was found in a human donor with aplastic anemia. The V call is TRBV10-3, the J call TRBJ2-6, with D possibly matching TRBD1 (6 bases). The CDR3 coding sequence is TGTGCCATCAGTGACCAGGGGATATCTGGGGCCAACGTCCTGACTTTC. Protein sequence: CAISDQGISGANVLTF.